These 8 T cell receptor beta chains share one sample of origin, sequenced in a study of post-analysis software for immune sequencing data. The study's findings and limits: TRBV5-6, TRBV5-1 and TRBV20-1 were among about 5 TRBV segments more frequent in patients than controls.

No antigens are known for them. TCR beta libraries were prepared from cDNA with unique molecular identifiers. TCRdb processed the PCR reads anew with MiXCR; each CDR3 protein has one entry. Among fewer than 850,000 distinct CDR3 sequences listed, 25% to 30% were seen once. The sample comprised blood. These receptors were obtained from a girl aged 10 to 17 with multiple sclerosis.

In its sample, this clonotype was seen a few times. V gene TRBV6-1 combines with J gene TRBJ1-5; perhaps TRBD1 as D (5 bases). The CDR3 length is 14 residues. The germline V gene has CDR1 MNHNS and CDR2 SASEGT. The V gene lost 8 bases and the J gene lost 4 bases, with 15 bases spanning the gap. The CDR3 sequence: CASVRDQDNQPQHF. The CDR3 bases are TGTGCCAGCGTTAGGGACCAGGATAATCAGCCCCAGCATTTT.

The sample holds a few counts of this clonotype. The CDR3 spells CASRAQLAGIQETQYF. As DNA, the CDR3 is TGCGCCAGCAGAGCCCAGCTAGCGGGGATCCAAGAGACCCAGTACTTC. V usage is TRBV5-1 and J usage is TRBJ2-5, with TRBD2 matching over 9 bases. The J segment lost 1 base and the V segment lost 5 bases, leaving 9 bases of the junction unmatched. The CDR3 sequence is 16 residues long. Germline loops: CDR1 SGHRS, CDR2 YFSETQ.

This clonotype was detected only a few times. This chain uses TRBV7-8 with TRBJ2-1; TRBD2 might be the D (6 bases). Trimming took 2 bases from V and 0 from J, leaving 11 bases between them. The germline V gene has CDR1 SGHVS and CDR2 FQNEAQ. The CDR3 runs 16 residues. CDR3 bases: TGTGCCAGCAGCTTAAAACTAGCAAGCTCCTACAATGAGCAGTTCTTC. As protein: CASSLKLASSYNEQFF.

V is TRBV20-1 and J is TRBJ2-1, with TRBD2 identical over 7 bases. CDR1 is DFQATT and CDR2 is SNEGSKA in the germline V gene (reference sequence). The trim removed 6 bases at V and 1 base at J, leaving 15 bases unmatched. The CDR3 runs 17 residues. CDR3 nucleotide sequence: TGCAGTGCCACTGATCCCCGCGGGGGTCTTTCCTACAATGAGCAGTTCTTC. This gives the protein CSATDPRGGLSYNEQFF.

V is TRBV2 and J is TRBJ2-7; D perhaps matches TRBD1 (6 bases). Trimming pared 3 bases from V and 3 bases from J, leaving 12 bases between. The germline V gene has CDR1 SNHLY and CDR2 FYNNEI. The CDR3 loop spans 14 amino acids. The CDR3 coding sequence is TGTGCCAGCAGTGAGGAGACAGGTTTCTACGAGCAGTACTTC. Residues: CASSEETGFYEQYF.

The CDR3 DNA reads TGTGCCAGCAGCCGCCAACAGTTTCAGCCCCAGCATTTT. It translates to CASSRQQFQPQHF. This chain uses TRBV6-5 with TRBJ1-5; D call uncertain. The CDR3 contains 13 residues. Trimming left V 6 bases short and J 6 bases short, with 12 bases between. Germline-derived CDR1 and CDR2 are MNHEY and SVGAGI.

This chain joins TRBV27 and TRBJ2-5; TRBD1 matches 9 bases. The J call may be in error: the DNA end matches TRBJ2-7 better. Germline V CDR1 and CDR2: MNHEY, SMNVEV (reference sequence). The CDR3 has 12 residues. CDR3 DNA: TGTGCCTCAGGGTACAGGGGGCCCGAGCAGTACTTC. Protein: CASGYRGPEQYF.

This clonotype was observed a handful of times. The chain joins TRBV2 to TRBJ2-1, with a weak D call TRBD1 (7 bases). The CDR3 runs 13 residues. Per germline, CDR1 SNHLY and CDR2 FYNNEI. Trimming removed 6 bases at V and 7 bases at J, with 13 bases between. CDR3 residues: CASRETGRNEQFF. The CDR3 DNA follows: TGTGCCAGCAGGGAGACAGGGAGGAATGAGCAGTTCTTC.